The 14 T cell receptor beta chains reported below all come from one sample, sequenced in a study of beta chain features in type 1 diabetes. Overall study results and limits: The study found moderately but significantly shorter TCRB CDR3s in all four CD4+ subsets of Type 1 diabetes patients.

The whole isolated RNA underwent reverse transcription, so sequencing captured expressed TCRB transcripts. Method: immunoSEQ multiplex PCR; TCRdb's copy keeps in-frame clones and lacks some. The sample includes tens of thousands of clones, 60% to 75% seen only once; the top ten take under 2%. These TCRs' antigens remain unknown. The specimen sequenced was Tregs from blood. The receptors were gathered from a man between 25 and 39 years old with type 1 diabetes. Some clones in this sample may be carry-over from other donors' samples.

A few counts support this clone. The chain links TRBV29-1 to TRBJ1-4; D uncertain. Germline V CDR1 and CDR2: SQVTM, ANQGSEA. V lost 0 bases to trimming and J lost 5 bases, with 4 bases between them. The CDR3 is 12 amino acids. The CDR3 DNA is TGCAGCGTTGAAGAAGAGAATGAAAAACTGTTTTTT. Amino acid sequence: CSVEEENEKLFF.

The rearrangement joins TRBV29-1 to TRBJ1-1; D is uncertain. CDR3 length equals 13 residues. Germline lookup yields CDR1 SQVTM and CDR2 ANQGSEA. Trimming shortened V by 4 bases and J by 0 bases, and 9 bases separated the two germline ends. The CDR3 loop reads CSVGGSMNTEAFF. CDR3 in DNA: TGCAGCGTTGGAGGATCCATGAACACTGAAGCTTTCTTT.

The genes are TRBV7-6 and TRBJ2-4; 13 bases are shared with TRBD2. CDR1 is SGHVS and CDR2 is FNYEAQ in the germline V gene. The CDR3 runs 20 residues. The trim removed 1 base at V and 1 base at J, leaving 10 bases unmatched. The CDR3 nucleotides read TGTGCCAGCAGCTTAGATCGTCCGGGACTAGCGGGGTGGGCCAAAAACATTCAGTACTTC. This sequence encodes CASSLDRPGLAGWAKNIQYF.

This clone appeared a few times. The V and J genes are TRBV4-3 and TRBJ2-1, with D unclear. The CDR3 runs to 12 residues. Germline V CDR1 and CDR2: LGHNA, YSLEER. The germline V and J ends were trimmed by 1 base and 9 bases, with 7 bases remaining between them. Here the CDR3 DNA reads TGCGCCAGCAGCCAAGGCCCTACTGAGCAGTTCTTC. Translation: CASSQGPTEQFF.

The chain uses TRBV6-6 and TRBJ1-5; 7 bases agree with TRBD1. Looked up from germline, CDR1 is MNHNY and CDR2 is SVGAGI (reference sequence). The CDR3 length is 15 residues. Trimming at V came to 4 bases and at J to 4 bases, leaving 7 bases not matched to a gene. For the CDR3, the DNA is TGTGCCAGCAGTTCCCGGGGACAGCCAAATCAGCCCCAGCATTTT. Amino acids: CASSSRGQPNQPQHF.

This clone was found once. The V call is TRBV7-2, the J call TRBJ2-3, with 10 bases that match TRBD2. Looked up from germline, CDR1 is SGHTA and CDR2 is FQGNSA. The CDR3 is 17 residues long. The junction had 19 bases not matched to a gene; V was cut back by 5 bases and J by 11 bases. The CDR3: CASSRPPGTSDGGRQYF. The CDR3 bases are TGTGCCAGCAGCCGTCCCCCCGGGACTAGCGACGGGGGGCGGCAGTATTTT. The full variable domain, rest sourced from reference TRBV7-2 and TRBJ2-3, is GAGVSQSPSNKVTEKGKDVELRCDPISGHTALYWYRQSLGQGLEFLIYFQGNSAPDKSGLPSDRFSAERTGGSVSTLTIQRTQQEDSAVYLCASSRPPGTSDGGRQYFGPGTRLTVL.

The CDR3 DNA is TGTGCCAGTAGTATCGTTAACACCGGGGAGCTGTTTTTT. This translates into CASSIVNTGELFF. The V call is TRBV19, the J call TRBJ2-2; D unresolved. This CDR3 is built from 13 residues. V lost 3 bases and J 2 bases, leaving 4 bases between the germline ends. Germline lookup yields CDR1 LNHDA and CDR2 SQIVND (reference sequence).

The chain has TRBV2 and TRBJ1-4, with D possibly matching TRBD1 (6 bases). From germline, CDR1 is SNHLY and CDR2 FYNNEI. This CDR3 is 13 amino acids long. Trimming left V 5 bases short and J 8 bases short, with 12 bases between. The CDR3 protein is CASSPGQLEKLFF. CDR3 nucleotides: TGTGCCAGCAGTCCGGGACAATTAGAAAAACTGTTTTTT.

On this clone: The germline gene is not matched at one end of the junction; a read error may be the cause. The rearrangement uses TRBV30 and TRBJ1-6; unclear D gene. Germline CDR1 and CDR2: GTSNPN and SVGIG (reference sequence). The CDR3 contains 14 residues. CDR3 nucleotide sequence: TGTGCCTGGAGTGTGAAGTCCTATAATTCCCCCCTCCACTTT. The encoded protein is CAWSVKSYNSPLHF.

This clone is a singleton in its sample. V is TRBV5-3 and J is TRBJ2-1; 14 nucleotides align to TRBD2. TRBV5-3 is identified as an open reading frame with a role that is uncertain. The CDR3 loop spans 17 amino acids. J lost 7 bases, V lost 3 bases, and 9 bases had no gene match. CDR3 loop: CARSSRLAGGPWNEQFF. In nucleotides, the CDR3 is TGTGCCAGAAGCTCTCGACTAGCGGGGGGGCCGTGGAATGAGCAGTTCTTC.

The chain links TRBV5-1 to TRBJ2-5, with D perhaps matching TRBD2 (6 bases). The J call may be faulty, since TRBJ2-7 better matches the DNA end. The CDR3 is 16 residues long. Germline V gene sequence: CDR1 SGHRS, CDR2 YFSETQ. The CDR3 coding sequence is TGCGCCAGCAGCGCCGGGACTGAGGGCACACTATACGAGCAGTACTTC. Residues: CASSAGTEGTLYEQYF.

The chain recombines TRBV9 with TRBJ1-3; D is undetermined. CDR3 length: 15 amino acids. V was trimmed by 4 bases and J by 6 bases, leaving 17 bases between them. Germline values: CDR1 SGDLS, CDR2 YYNGEE. The CDR3 coding sequence is TGTGCCAGCAGCCGAGGCCAATTTAGGTTAAACACCATATATTTT. This gives the protein CASSRGQFRLNTIYF.

V and J are TRBV5-1 and TRBJ2-7, with a possible D match to TRBD1 (6 bases). The V gene's germline CDR1 is SGHRS and CDR2 YFSETQ. The CDR3 runs 13 residues. The V and J ends lost 4 bases and 7 bases respectively, with 15 bases between them. The CDR3 reads CASSPSTGLEQYF. CDR3 nucleotides: TGCGCCAGCAGCCCCTCAACAGGGCTTGAGCAGTACTTC.

This clone was counted once. The chain has TRBV5-6 and TRBJ2-3; D gene uncertain. CDR1 and CDR2 from the germline V gene are SGHDT and YYEEEE. The CDR3 runs to 12 residues. Trimming shortened V by 6 bases and J by 1 base, and 6 bases separated the two germline ends. CDR3 region: CASMAGTDTQYF. The CDR3 region has the DNA TGTGCCAGCATGGCGGGCACAGATACGCAGTATTTT.